The rows below give T cell receptor beta chains drawn from one sample of a study of cytomegalovirus exposure and HLA in healthy donors. The protocol was immunoSEQ multiplex PCR, while the TCRdb copy is restricted to in-frame clones and leaves out a portion. Of 130,000 or so clones listed, approximately 85% are singletons. Sequencing used PBMCs. The origin of the receptors is a woman aged 30 to 39 in good health and CMV-seropositive. The CDR3 runs from the conserved cysteine through the conserved F or W. D genes are given only for firm matches. Not all rows give a size; the values are once, few, many and, for expanded clones, a class.

V gene	J gene	clone size	D gene	CDR3 protein	CDR3 DNA
TRBV18	TRBJ2-5	NA	NA	CASSPPGREGETQYF	TGTGCCAGCTCACCACCCGGACGTGAGGGAGAGACCCAGTACTTC
TRBV30	TRBJ1-5	NA	NA	CAWSHGSNQPQHF	TGTGCCTGGAGTCACGGGAGCAATCAGCCCCAGCATTTT
TRBV25-1	TRBJ2-7	NA	TRBD1	CASSGPGTGNIYEQYF	TGTGCCAGCAGTGGTCCCGGGACAGGGAATATCTACGAGCAGTACTTC
TRBV5-4	TRBJ2-7	NA	TRBD2	CASSFSGTPYEQYF	TGTGCCAGCAGCTTTAGCGGGACCCCTTACGAGCAGTACTTC
TRBV28	TRBJ1-1	NA	NA	CASSNEGRNTEAFF	TGTGCCAGCAGTAATGAGGGAAGGAACACTGAAGCTTTCTTT
TRBV27	TRBJ1-1	NA	NA	CASNHRAQNTEAFF	TGTGCCAGCAACCATAGAGCGCAGAACACTGAAGCTTTCTTT
TRBV6-1	TRBJ1-2	NA	TRBD1	CASLSYLTGYGYTF	TGTGCCAGCCTATCCTACCTGACAGGGTATGGCTACACCTTC
TRBV7-9	TRBJ1-4	NA	NA	CASSSSRQEGNEKLFF	TGTGCCAGCAGTTCCTCCCGACAGGAAGGCAATGAAAAACTGTTTTTT
TRBV13	TRBJ1-3	NA	NA	CASSLGRSFSGNTIYF	TGTGCCAGCAGCTTAGGGAGGAGCTTTTCTGGAAACACCATATATTTT
TRBV5-1	TRBJ2-1	NA	NA	CASSLRATSTFHEQFF	TGCGCCAGCAGCCTCCGAGCCACTAGTACGTTCCATGAGCAGTTCTTC
TRBV5-1	TRBJ2-1	NA	TRBD1	CASSAGQGVNEQFF	TGCGCCAGCAGCGCGGGACAGGGGGTTAATGAGCAGTTCTTC
TRBV2	TRBJ2-1	NA	NA	CASRPGSHLFF	TGTGCCAGCAGACCAGGCTCGCATCTGTTCTTC
TRBV27	TRBJ2-2	NA	NA	CASSILNTGELFF	TGTGCCAGCAGCATACTAAACACCGGGGAGCTGTTTTTT
TRBV28	TRBJ2-1	NA	NA	CASSFLNEQFF	TGTGCCAGCAGTTTCCTCAATGAGCAGTTCTTC
TRBV12-5	TRBJ2-1	NA	TRBD2	CASAPLTSGAYNEQFF	TGTGCTAGTGCCCCTTTGACTAGCGGGGCTTACAATGAGCAGTTCTTC
TRBV6-1	TRBJ2-2	NA	NA	CASRSEGVGELFF	TGTGCCAGCAGAAGTGAAGGGGTCGGGGAGCTGTTTTTT
TRBV27	TRBJ1-2	NA	TRBD1	CASRRTGTNYGYTF	TGTGCCAGTCGAAGGACAGGCACTAACTATGGCTACACCTTC
TRBV10-3	TRBJ2-1	NA	TRBD2	CAISSGLAVNEQFF	TGTGCCATCAGTTCGGGACTAGCGGTCAATGAGCAGTTCTTC
TRBV30	TRBJ1-2	NA	NA	CAWSTTAAWDGYTF	TGTGCCTGGAGTACAACAGCAGCCTGGGATGGCTACACCTTC
TRBV5-1	TRBJ2-2	NA	TRBD2	CASSLNAGEVTGELFF	TGCGCCAGCAGCTTGAATGCGGGAGAGGTCACCGGGGAGCTGTTTTTT
TRBV29-1	TRBJ2-2	NA	NA	CSVGEYTGELFF	TGCAGCGTCGGGGAGTACACCGGGGAGCTGTTTTTT
TRBV7-2	TRBJ1-5	NA	NA	CASSFGGNQPQHF	TGTGCCAGCAGCTTCGGCGGGAATCAGCCCCAGCATTTT
TRBV9	TRBJ2-3	NA	TRBD2	CASSSPGGGTDTQYF	TGTGCCAGCAGCTCACCGGGGGGAGGCACAGATACGCAGTATTTT
TRBV5-6	TRBJ1-1	NA	NA	CASSLGGLNTEAFF	TGTGCCAGCAGCTTGGGGGGGCTGAACACTGAAGCTTTCTTT
TRBV13	TRBJ1-1	NA	NA	CASSLVQNTEAFF	TGTGCCAGCAGCTTAGTCCAGAACACTGAAGCTTTCTTT
TRBV4-1	TRBJ1-6	NA	NA	CASSQVDRENSPLHF	TGCGCCAGCAGCCAAGTGGACCGGGAGAATTCACCCCTCCACTTT
TRBV18	TRBJ1-1	NA	TRBD1	CASARDRWNTEAFF	TGTGCCAGCGCACGGGACAGGTGGAACACTGAAGCTTTCTTT
TRBV7-3	TRBJ2-2	NA	TRBD2	CASSSTGLAGGTGELFF	TGTGCCAGCAGCTCAACGGGACTAGCGGGCGGGACCGGGGAGCTGTTTTTT
TRBV30	TRBJ2-7	NA	TRBD2	CARSSVGGDEQYF	TGTGCTCGAAGCTCCGTGGGGGGGGACGAGCAGTACTTC
TRBV30	TRBJ2-5	NA	TRBD2	CAWSVGAGGPVGQETQYF	TGTGCCTGGAGTGTAGGAGCGGGGGGGCCTGTAGGGCAAGAGACCCAGTACTTC
TRBV6-5	TRBJ2-3	NA	NA	CASSYEGADTQYF	TGTGCCAGCAGTTACGAGGGGGCAGATACGCAGTATTTT
TRBV29-1	TRBJ2-1	NA	TRBD2	CSVAGGYNEQFF	TGCAGCGTTGCGGGAGGGTACAATGAGCAGTTCTTC
TRBV5-4	TRBJ2-1	NA	TRBD2	CASSLVGGGANEQFF	TGTGCCAGCAGCTTGGTCGGCGGGGGGGCCAATGAGCAGTTCTTC
TRBV6-1	TRBJ1-2	NA	NA	CASRKGGPYGYTF	TGTGCCAGCAGAAAAGGGGGACCTTATGGCTACACCTTC
TRBV7-6	TRBJ2-2	NA	NA	CASSSPPIGTGELFF	TGTGCCAGCAGCTCCCCCCCGATCGGCACCGGGGAGCTGTTTTTT
TRBV5-1	TRBJ2-1	NA	NA	CASSASRYNEQFF	TGCGCCAGCAGCGCCTCCAGGTACAATGAGCAGTTCTTC
TRBV28	TRBJ1-6	NA	TRBD1	CASSLTGQMDSPLHF	TGTGCCAGCAGTTTAACGGGACAGATGGATTCACCCCTCCACTTT
TRBV6-1	TRBJ2-1	NA	TRBD2	CASRYLREEQFF	TGTGCCAGCAGGTACCTGCGGGAGGAGCAGTTCTTC
TRBV27	TRBJ2-1	NA	NA	CASSLYPGLGGNEQFF	TGTGCCAGCAGTTTGTACCCAGGGCTGGGAGGCAATGAGCAGTTCTTC
TRBV5-4	TRBJ2-5	NA	NA	CASSLGQAAETQYF	TGTGCCAGCAGCTTGGGGCAGGCCGCGGAGACCCAGTACTTC
TRBV20-1	TRBJ2-7	NA	NA	CSARDFYEQYF	TGCAGTGCTAGAGACTTCTACGAGCAGTACTTC
TRBV18	TRBJ1-1	once	NA	CASSPPRGNTEAFF	TGTGCCAGCTCACCACCTAGGGGGAACACTGAAGCTTTCTTT
TRBV5-1	TRBJ1-1	NA	NA	CASSLDTGTEAFF	TGCGCCAGCAGCTTGGACACGGGCACTGAAGCTTTCTTT
TRBV6-6	TRBJ2-2	NA	NA	CASSYGPGELFF	TGTGCCAGCAGTTACGGGCCCGGGGAGCTGTTTTTT
TRBV7-3	TRBJ1-2	NA	TRBD1	CASSPGQGYGYTF	TGTGCCAGCAGCCCGGGACAGGGCTATGGCTACACCTTC
TRBV5-1	TRBJ2-1	once	NA	CASSLDGGPYNEQFF	TGCGCCAGCAGCCTTGACGGCGGCCCTTACAATGAGCAGTTCTTC
TRBV28	TRBJ1-1	NA	TRBD1	CASSRQGFDTEAFF	TGTGCCAGCAGCCGACAGGGGTTTGACACTGAAGCTTTCTTT
TRBV19	TRBJ2-7	NA	NA	CASSIDGNNYEQYF	TGTGCCAGTAGTATAGATGGTAACAACTACGAGCAGTACTTC
TRBV28	TRBJ1-1	NA	NA	CATRQMNTEAFF	TGTGCCACCAGGCAGATGAACACTGAAGCTTTCTTT
TRBV7-9	TRBJ1-1	once	TRBD1	CASSGQANTEAFF	TGTGCCAGCAGCGGACAGGCTAACACTGAAGCTTTCTTT